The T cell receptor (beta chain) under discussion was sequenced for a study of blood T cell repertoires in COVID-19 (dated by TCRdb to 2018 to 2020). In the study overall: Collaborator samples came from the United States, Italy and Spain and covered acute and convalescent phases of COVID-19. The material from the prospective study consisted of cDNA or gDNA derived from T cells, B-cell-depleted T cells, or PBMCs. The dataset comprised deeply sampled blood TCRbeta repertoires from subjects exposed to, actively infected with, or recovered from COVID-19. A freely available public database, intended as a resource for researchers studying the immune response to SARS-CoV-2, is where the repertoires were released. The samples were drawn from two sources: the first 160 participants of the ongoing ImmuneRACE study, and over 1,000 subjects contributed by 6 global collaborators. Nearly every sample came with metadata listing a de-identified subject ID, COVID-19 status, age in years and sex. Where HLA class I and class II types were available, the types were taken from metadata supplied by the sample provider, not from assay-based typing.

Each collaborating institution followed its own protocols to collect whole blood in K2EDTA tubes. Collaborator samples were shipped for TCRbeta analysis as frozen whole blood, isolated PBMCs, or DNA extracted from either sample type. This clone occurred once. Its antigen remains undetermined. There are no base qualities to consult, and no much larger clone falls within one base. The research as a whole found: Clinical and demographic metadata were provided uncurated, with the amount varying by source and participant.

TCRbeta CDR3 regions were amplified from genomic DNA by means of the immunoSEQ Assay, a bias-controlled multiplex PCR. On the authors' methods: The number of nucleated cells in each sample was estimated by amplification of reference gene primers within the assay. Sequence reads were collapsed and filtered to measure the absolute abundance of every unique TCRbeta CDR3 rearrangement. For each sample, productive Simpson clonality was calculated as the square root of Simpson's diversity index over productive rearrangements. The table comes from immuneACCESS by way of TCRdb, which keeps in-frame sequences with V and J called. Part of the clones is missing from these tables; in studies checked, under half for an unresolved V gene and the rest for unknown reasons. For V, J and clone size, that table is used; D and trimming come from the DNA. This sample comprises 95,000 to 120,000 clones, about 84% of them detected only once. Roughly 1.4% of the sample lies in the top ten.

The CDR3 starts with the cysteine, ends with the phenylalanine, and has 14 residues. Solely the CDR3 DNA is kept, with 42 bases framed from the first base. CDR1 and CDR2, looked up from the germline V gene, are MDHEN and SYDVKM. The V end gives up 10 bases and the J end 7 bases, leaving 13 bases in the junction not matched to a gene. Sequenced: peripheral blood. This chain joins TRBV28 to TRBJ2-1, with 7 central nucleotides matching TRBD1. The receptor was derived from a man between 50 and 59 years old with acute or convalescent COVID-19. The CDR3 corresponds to CATNGRGRKNEQFF. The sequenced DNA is TGTGCCACCAATGGAAGGGGGCGTAAGAATGAGCAGTTCTTC.